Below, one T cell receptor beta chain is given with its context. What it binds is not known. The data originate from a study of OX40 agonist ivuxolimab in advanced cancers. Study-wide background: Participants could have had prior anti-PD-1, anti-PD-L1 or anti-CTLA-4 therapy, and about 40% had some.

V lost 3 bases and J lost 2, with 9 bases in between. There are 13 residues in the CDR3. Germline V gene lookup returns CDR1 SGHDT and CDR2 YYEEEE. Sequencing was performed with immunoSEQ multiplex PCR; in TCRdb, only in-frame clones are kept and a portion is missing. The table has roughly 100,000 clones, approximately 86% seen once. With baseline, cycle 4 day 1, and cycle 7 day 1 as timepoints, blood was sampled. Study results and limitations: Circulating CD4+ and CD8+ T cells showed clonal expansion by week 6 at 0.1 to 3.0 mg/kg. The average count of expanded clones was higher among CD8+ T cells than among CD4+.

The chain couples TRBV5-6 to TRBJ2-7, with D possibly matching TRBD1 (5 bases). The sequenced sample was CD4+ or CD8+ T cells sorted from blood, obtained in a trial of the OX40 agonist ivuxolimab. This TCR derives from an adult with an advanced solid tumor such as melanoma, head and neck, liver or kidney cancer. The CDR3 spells CASSWTDTYEQYF. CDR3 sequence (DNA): TGTGCCAGCAGCTGGACGGACACCTACGAGCAGTACTTC. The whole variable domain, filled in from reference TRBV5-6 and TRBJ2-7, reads DAGVTQSPTHLIKTRGQQVTLRCSPKSGHDTVSWYQQALGQGPQFIFQYYEEEERQRGNFPDRFSGHQFPNYSSELNVNALLLGDSALYLCASSWTDTYEQYFGPGTRLTVT.